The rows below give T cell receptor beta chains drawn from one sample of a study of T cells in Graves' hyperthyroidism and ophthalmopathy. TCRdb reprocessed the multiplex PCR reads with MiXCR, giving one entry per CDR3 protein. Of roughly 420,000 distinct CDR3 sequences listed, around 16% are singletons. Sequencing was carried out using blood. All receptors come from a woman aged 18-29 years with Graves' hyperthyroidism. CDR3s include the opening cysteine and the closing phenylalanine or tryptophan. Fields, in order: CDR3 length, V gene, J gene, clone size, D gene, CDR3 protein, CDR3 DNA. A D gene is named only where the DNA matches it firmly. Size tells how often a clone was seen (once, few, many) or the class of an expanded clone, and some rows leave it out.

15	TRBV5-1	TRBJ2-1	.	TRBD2	CASRDLAGADNEQFF	TGCGCCAGCAGGGACCTAGCGGGAGCTGACAATGAGCAGTTCTTC
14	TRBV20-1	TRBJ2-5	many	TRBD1	CSARLPRGRETQYF	TGCAGTGCTAGACTACCCAGGGGGCGGGAGACCCAGTACTTC
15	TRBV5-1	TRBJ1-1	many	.	CASSFSSPGDTEAFF	TGCGCCAGCAGCTTCTCTTCCCCTGGAGACACTGAAGCTTTCTTT
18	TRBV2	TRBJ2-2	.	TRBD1	CASSDRLGQGTNTGELFF	TGTGCCAGCAGTGACCGTTTGGGACAGGGGACGAACACCGGGGAGCTGTTTTTT
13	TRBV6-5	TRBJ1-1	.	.	CASSYGLRTEAFF	TGTGCCAGCAGTTACGGGCTGCGTACTGAAGCTTTCTTT
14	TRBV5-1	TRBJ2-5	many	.	CASSLGQPGETQYF	TGCGCCAGCAGCTTGGGACAGCCGGGAGAGACCCAGTACTTC
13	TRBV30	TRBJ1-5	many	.	CAWNGDSNQPQHF	TGTGCCTGGAACGGTGATAGCAATCAGCCCCAGCATTTT
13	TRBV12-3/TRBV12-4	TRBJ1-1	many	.	CASTSARGTWSFF	TGTGCCAGCACCTCCGCCAGGGGCACATGGAGTTTCTTT
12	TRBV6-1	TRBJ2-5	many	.	CASGDSRGTQYF	TGTGCCAGCGGGGACTCCCGAGGGACCCAGTACTTC
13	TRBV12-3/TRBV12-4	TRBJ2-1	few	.	CASGKDSHNEQFF	TGTGCCAGCGGAAAGGACAGTCACAATGAGCAGTTCTTC
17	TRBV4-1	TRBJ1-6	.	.	CASRSSGGPLRHSPLHF	TGCGCCAGCAGATCGAGCGGGGGCCCTCTCAGGCATTCACCCCTCCACTTT
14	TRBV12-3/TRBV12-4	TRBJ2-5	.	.	CASSLQAGQETQYF	TGTGCCAGCAGCCTACAAGCGGGCCAAGAGACCCAGTACTTC
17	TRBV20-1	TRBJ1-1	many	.	CSARTALWGSIRTEAFF	TGCAGTGCTAGAACTGCCCTGTGGGGCTCGATTAGAACTGAAGCTTTCTTT
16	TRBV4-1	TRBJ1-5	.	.	CASSQVAERPNQPQHF	TGCGCCAGCAGCCAAGTCGCAGAGAGGCCTAATCAGCCCCAGCATTTT
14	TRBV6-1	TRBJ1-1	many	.	CASNPPGSYTEAFF	TGTGCCAGCAACCCCCCAGGCAGCTACACTGAAGCTTTCTTT
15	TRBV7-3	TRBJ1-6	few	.	CASSLSGPPNSPLHF	TGTGCCAGCAGCCTCAGCGGGCCGCCTAATTCACCCCTCCACTTT
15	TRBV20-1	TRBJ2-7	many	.	CSARDDERLSYEQYF	TGCAGTGCTAGAGATGATGAACGTCTATCCTACGAGCAGTACTTC
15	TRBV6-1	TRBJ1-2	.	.	CASSVSDRSGYGYTF	TGTGCCAGCAGCGTGAGTGACAGGTCCGGGTATGGCTACACCTTC
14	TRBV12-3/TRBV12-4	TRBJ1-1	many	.	CASSLGPVNTEAFF	TGTGCCAGTAGTTTGGGGCCGGTGAACACTGAAGCTTTCTTT
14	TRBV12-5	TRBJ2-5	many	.	CASAPTGRAETQYF	TGTGCTAGTGCCCCGACGGGCAGGGCAGAGACCCAGTACTTC
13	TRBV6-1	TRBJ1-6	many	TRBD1	CASGRDRVSPLHF	TGTGCCAGCGGGCGGGACAGGGTGTCACCCCTCCACTTT